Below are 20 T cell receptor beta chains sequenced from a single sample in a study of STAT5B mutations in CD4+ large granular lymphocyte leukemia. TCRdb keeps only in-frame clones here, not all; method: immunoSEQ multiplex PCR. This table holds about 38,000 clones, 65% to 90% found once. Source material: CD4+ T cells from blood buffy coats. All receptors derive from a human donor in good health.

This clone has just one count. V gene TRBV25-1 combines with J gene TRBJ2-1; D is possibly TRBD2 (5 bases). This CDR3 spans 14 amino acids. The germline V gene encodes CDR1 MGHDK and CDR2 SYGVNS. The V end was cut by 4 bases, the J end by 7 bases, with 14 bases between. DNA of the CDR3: TGTGCCAGCAGTGTGACACTAGGTCCGAATGAGCAGTTCTTC. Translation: CASSVTLGPNEQFF.

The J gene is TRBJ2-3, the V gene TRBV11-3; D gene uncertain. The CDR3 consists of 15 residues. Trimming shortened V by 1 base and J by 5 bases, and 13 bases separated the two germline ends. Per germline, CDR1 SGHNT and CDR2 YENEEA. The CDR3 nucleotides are TGTGCCAGCAGCTTAGGTGGCGCCGGAGTAGATACGCAGTATTTT. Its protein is CASSLGGAGVDTQYF.

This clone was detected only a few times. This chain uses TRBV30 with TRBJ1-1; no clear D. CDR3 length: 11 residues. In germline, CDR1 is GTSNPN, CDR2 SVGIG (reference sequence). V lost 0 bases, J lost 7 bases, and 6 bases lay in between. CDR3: CAWSVLVEAFF. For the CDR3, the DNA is TGTGCCTGGAGTGTACTAGTTGAAGCTTTCTTT. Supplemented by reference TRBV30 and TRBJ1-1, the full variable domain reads SQTIHQWPATLVQPVGSPLSLECTVEGTSNPNLYWYRQAAGRGLQLLFYSVGIGQISSEVPQNLSASRPQDRQFILSSKKLLLSDSGFYLCAWSVLVEAFFGQGTRLTVV.

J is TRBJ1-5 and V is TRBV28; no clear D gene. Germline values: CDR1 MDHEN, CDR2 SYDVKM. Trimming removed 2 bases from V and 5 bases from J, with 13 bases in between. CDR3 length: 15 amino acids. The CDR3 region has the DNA TGTGCCAGCAGTTTAGCGGGCCGCTTTGATCAGCCCCAGCATTTT. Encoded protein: CASSLAGRFDQPQHF.

The CDR3 bases are TGTGCCAGCAGCGTCGTTCCCGAACAGGGGACCGGGGAGCTGTTTTTT. Amino acid sequence: CASSVVPEQGTGELFF. The genes are TRBV6-4 and TRBJ2-2; 7 nucleotides match TRBD1. The CDR3 covers 16 residues. V dropped 6 bases and J dropped 5; count of bases not matched to a gene: 12. Germline V lookup: CDR1 MRHNA, CDR2 SNTAGT.

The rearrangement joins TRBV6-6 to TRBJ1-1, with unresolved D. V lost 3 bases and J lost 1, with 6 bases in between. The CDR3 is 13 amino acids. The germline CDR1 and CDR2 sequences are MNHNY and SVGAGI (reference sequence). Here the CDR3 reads CASSYGQNTEAFF. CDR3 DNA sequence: TGTGCCAGCAGTTATGGCCAGAACACTGAAGCTTTCTTT.

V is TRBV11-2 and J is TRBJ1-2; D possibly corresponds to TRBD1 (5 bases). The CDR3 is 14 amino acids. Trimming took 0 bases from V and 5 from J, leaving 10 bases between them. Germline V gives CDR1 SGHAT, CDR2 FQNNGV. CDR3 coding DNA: TGTGCCAGCAGCTTAGATCCAGGGAGGTATGGCTACACCTTC. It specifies CASSLDPGRYGYTF.

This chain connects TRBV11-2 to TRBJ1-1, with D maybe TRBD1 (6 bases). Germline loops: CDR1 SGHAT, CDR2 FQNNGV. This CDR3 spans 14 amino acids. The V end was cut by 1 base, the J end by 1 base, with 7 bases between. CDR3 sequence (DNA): TGTGCCAGCAGCTTAGTACAGGGGAACACTGAAGCTTTCTTT. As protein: CASSLVQGNTEAFF.

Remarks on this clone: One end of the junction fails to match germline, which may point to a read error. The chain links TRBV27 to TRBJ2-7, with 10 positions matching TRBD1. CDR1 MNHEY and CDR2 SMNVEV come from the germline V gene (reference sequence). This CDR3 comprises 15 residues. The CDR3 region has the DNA TGTGTCAGCAGGGTCGCCGGGACAGGGGAACCCGAGCAGTACTTC. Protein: CVSRVAGTGEPEQYF.

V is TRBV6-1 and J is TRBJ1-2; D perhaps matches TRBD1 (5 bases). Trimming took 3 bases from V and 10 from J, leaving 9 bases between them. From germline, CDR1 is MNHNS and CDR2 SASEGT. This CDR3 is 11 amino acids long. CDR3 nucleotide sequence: TGTGCCAGCAGTGACCGGGACGTCTACACCTTC. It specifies CASSDRDVYTF.

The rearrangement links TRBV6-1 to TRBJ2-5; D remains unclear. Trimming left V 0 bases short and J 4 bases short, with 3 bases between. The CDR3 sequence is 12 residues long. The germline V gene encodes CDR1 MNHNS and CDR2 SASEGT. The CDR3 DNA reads TGTGCCAGCAGTGAAGCTGGAGAGACCCAGTACTTC. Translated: CASSEAGETQYF.

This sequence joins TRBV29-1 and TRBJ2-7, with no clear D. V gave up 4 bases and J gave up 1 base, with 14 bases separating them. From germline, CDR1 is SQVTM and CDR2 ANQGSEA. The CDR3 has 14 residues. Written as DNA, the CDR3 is TGCAGCGTTGTCGTGCCAGACTTATCCTACGAGCAGTACTTC. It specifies CSVVVPDLSYEQYF.

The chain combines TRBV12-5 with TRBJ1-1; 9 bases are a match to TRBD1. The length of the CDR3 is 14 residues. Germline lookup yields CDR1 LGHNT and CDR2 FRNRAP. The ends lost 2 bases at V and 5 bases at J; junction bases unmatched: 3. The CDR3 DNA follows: TGTGCTAGTGGTTTGAGGACAGGGGAGACTGAAGCTTTCTTT. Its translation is CASGLRTGETEAFF.

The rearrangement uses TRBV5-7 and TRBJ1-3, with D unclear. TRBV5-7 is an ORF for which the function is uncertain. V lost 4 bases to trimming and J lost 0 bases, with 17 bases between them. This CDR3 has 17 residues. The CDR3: CASSRVDWRASGNTIYF. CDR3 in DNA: TGTGCCAGCAGCAGAGTAGATTGGAGGGCCTCTGGAAACACCATATATTTT.

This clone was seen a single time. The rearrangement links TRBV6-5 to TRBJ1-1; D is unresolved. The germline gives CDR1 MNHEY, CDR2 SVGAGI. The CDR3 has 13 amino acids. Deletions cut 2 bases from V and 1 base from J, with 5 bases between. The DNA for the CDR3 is TGTGCCAGCAGTTACGGCAAGAACACTGAAGCTTTCTTT. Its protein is CASSYGKNTEAFF.

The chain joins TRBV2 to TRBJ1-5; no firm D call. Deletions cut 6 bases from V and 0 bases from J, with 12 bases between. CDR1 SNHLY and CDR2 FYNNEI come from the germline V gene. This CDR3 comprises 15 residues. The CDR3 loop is CASSPQVYSNQPQHF. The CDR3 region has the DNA TGTGCCAGCAGCCCCCAGGTATATAGCAATCAGCCCCAGCATTTT.

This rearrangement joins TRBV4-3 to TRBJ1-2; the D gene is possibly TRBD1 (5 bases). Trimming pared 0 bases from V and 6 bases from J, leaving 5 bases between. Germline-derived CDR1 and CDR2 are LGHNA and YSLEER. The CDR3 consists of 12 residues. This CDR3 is CASSQEGHGYTF. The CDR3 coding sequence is TGCGCCAGCAGCCAAGAGGGGCATGGCTACACCTTC.

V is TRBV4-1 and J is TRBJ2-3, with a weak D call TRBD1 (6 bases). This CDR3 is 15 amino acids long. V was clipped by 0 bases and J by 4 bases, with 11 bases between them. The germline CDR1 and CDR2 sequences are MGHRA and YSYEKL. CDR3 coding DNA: TGCGCCAGCAGCCAAGACAGGGGCACGGCAGATACGCAGTATTTT. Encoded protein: CASSQDRGTADTQYF.

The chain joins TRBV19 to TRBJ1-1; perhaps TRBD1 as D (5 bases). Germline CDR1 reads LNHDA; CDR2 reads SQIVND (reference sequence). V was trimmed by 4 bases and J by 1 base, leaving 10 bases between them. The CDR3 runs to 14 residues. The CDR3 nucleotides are TGTGCCAGTAGTACCTTGGACAAGAACACTGAAGCTTTCTTT. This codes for CASSTLDKNTEAFF. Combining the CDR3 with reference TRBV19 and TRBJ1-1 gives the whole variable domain DGGITQSPKYLFRKEGQNVTLSCEQNLNHDAMYWYRQDPGQGLRLIYYSQIVNDFQKGDIAEGYSVSREKKESFPLTVTSAQKNPTAFYLCASSTLDKNTEAFFGQGTRLTVV.

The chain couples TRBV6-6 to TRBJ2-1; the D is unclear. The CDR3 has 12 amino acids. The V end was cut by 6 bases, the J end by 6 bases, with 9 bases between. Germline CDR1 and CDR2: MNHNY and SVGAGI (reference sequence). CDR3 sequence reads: CASRPIPNEQFF. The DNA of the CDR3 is TGTGCCAGCAGACCTATTCCCAATGAGCAGTTCTTC.